One sample yielded the 14 T cell receptor beta chains listed below, sequenced in a study of blood T cell repertoires in COVID-19. Assay used: immunoSEQ multiplex PCR; TCRdb lists only in-frame clones, some missing. The sample lists 200,000 to 250,000 clones, roughly 86% occurring once. Sequencing was performed on peripheral blood. The source of these receptors is a man between 60 and 75 years old with acute or convalescent COVID-19.

The chain uses TRBV7-9 and TRBJ2-1; 8 nucleotides agree with TRBD2. With V trimmed by 5 bases and J by 7 bases, 13 bases remained unmatched. The length of the CDR3 is 16 residues. Germline CDR1 SEHNR, CDR2 FQNEAQ (reference sequence). The CDR3 nucleotides read TGTGCCAGCAGCCCCCCGTCGGTAGCGGGGAAGAATGAGCAGTTCTTC. The encoded protein is CASSPPSVAGKNEQFF.

This clone was seen at least ten times. The gene calls are TRBV5-1 and TRBJ2-1; D might be TRBD2 (6 bases). There are 13 residues in the CDR3. CDR1 is SGHRS, CDR2 YFSETQ, per germline. The V and J ends lost 4 bases and 7 bases respectively, with 12 bases between them. The CDR3 coding sequence is TGCGCCAGCAGCACCGGGACTTCAAATGAGCAGTTCTTC. Amino acids: CASSTGTSNEQFF.

The V call is TRBV5-1, the J call TRBJ1-5, with 7 bases matching TRBD1. The V and J ends lost 5 bases and 0 bases, in that order; junction bases with no gene match: 5. CDR1 and CDR2 (germline): SGHRS, YFSETQ. The CDR3 covers 15 residues. The CDR3 region has the DNA TGCGCCAGCAGACCTGGGACAGCTAGCAATCAGCCCCAGCATTTT. It is translated as CASRPGTASNQPQHF. Variable domain in full (rest from reference TRBV5-1 and TRBJ1-5): KAGVTQTPRYLIKTRGQQVTLSCSPISGHRSVSWYQQTPGQGLQFLFEYFSETQRNKGNFPGRFSGRQFSNSRSEMNVSTLELGDSALYLCASRPGTASNQPQHFGDGTRLSIL.

The chain couples TRBV10-3 to TRBJ1-5; 7 bases map to TRBD1. Unmatched junction bases numbered 1, after V lost 4 bases and J lost 4 bases. The CDR3 is 13 residues long. Per the germline V gene, CDR1 is ENHRY and CDR2 is SYGVKD. This CDR3 is CAISATGNQPQHF. CDR3 sequence (DNA): TGTGCCATCAGTGCGACAGGGAATCAGCCCCAGCATTTT.

The chain joins TRBV29-1 to TRBJ2-7; no firm D call. This CDR3 is built from 11 residues. Deletions cut 1 base from V and 7 bases from J, with 8 bases between. Germline CDR1 and CDR2: SQVTM and ANQGSEA. CDR3: CSVEVRDEQYF. For the CDR3, the DNA is TGCAGCGTTGAAGTACGAGATGAGCAGTACTTC.

The V call is TRBV28, the J call TRBJ1-1; D gene unclear. This CDR3 has 12 amino acids. Germline V CDR1 and CDR2: MDHEN, SYDVKM. V lost 3 bases and J 5 bases, leaving 7 bases between the germline ends. The CDR3 DNA reads as TGTGCCAGCAGTTTGGTTCGGACTGAAGCTTTCTTT. It specifies CASSLVRTEAFF.

The chain links TRBV5-4 to TRBJ1-6, with TRBD1 matching over 8 bases. This CDR3 spans 15 amino acids. Trimming took 1 base from V and 8 from J; bases not matched to a gene: 5. Germline CDR1 SGHNT, CDR2 YYREEE (reference sequence). CDR3 sequence (DNA): TGTGCCAGCAGCTTGCGGCAGGGGGCATATTCACCCCTCCACTTT. Translation gives CASSLRQGAYSPLHF.

The J gene is TRBJ2-2, the V gene TRBV9, with TRBD2 as a possible D gene (6 bases). V was pared by 0 bases and J by 5 bases, with 11 bases between. Germline V gene lookup returns CDR1 SGDLS and CDR2 YYNGEE. CDR3 length: 15 residues. The CDR3 is CASSVGLGLTGELFF. The CDR3 bases are TGTGCCAGCAGCGTAGGACTAGGGTTGACCGGGGAGCTGTTTTTT.

The rearrangement links TRBV3-1 (or the pseudogene TRBV3-2) to TRBJ2-5; 8 bases are shared with TRBD2. With V trimmed by 0 bases and J by 5 bases, 8 bases remained unmatched. The CDR3 sequence is 16 residues long. Germline values: CDR1 LGHDT, CDR2 YNNKEL (reference sequence). CDR3 protein: CASSQDVAGGTETQYF. CDR3 nucleotide sequence: TGTGCCAGCAGCCAAGATGTGGCGGGGGGAACGGAGACCCAGTACTTC.

This clone was detected once. The rearrangement joins TRBV6-5 to TRBJ1-1; the match to TRBD1 covers 7 bases. This CDR3 is built from 13 residues. Unmatched junction bases numbered 2, after V lost 1 base and J lost 6 bases. Germline values: CDR1 MNHEY, CDR2 SVGAGI. The CDR3 is CASSYFRGAEAFF. For the CDR3, the DNA is TGTGCCAGCAGTTACTTCAGGGGGGCTGAAGCTTTCTTT.

This sequence joins TRBV5-4 and TRBJ2-1, with 11 bases matching TRBD1. V dropped 2 bases and J dropped 3; count of bases not matched to a gene: 7. The length of the CDR3 is 17 residues. The germline V gene encodes CDR1 SGHNT and CDR2 YYREEE (reference sequence). The chain's CDR3 is CASSFVRTGGSYNEQFF. CDR3 sequence (DNA): TGTGCCAGCAGCTTCGTGAGGACAGGGGGCAGCTACAATGAGCAGTTCTTC. Full variable domain (remainder filled in from reference TRBV5-4 and TRBJ2-1): ETGVTQSPTHLIKTRGQQVTLRCSSQSGHNTVSWYQQALGQGPQFIFQYYREEENGRGNFPPRFSGLQFPNYSSELNVNALELDDSALYLCASSFVRTGGSYNEQFFGPGTRLTVL.

This chain joins TRBV10-2 and TRBJ2-1; tentatively, D is TRBD2 (6 bases). Per the germline V gene, CDR1 is WSHSY and CDR2 is SAAADI. Trimming left V 3 bases short and J 9 bases short, with 15 bases between. This CDR3 contains 14 residues. The CDR3 coding sequence is TGCGCCAGCAGTGACGGATGGCGGGGTGGTGAGCAGTTCTTC. Translated: CASSDGWRGGEQFF.

V and J are TRBV5-6 and TRBJ1-1, with a tentative D call TRBD1 (5 bases). In germline, CDR1 is SGHDT, CDR2 YYEEEE. There are 13 residues in the CDR3. The V end was cut by 1 base, the J end by 8 bases, with 12 bases between. The CDR3 here is CASSLSGGIEAFF. CDR3 sequence (DNA): TGTGCCAGCAGCTTGTCCGGGGGTATCGAAGCTTTCTTT.

This chain connects TRBV5-1 to TRBJ2-5; 12 bases match TRBD2. CDR1 and CDR2 (germline): SGHRS, YFSETQ. The CDR3 consists of 15 residues. The ends lost 4 bases at V and 5 bases at J; junction bases unmatched: 6. The CDR3 is CASSLAGGLWETQYF. The CDR3 nucleotides are TGCGCCAGCAGCCTAGCGGGGGGGCTCTGGGAGACCCAGTACTTC. The full variable domain, completed using reference TRBV5-1 and TRBJ2-5, is KAGVTQTPRYLIKTRGQQVTLSCSPISGHRSVSWYQQTPGQGLQFLFEYFSETQRNKGNFPGRFSGRQFSNSRSEMNVSTLELGDSALYLCASSLAGGLWETQYFGPGTRLLVL.